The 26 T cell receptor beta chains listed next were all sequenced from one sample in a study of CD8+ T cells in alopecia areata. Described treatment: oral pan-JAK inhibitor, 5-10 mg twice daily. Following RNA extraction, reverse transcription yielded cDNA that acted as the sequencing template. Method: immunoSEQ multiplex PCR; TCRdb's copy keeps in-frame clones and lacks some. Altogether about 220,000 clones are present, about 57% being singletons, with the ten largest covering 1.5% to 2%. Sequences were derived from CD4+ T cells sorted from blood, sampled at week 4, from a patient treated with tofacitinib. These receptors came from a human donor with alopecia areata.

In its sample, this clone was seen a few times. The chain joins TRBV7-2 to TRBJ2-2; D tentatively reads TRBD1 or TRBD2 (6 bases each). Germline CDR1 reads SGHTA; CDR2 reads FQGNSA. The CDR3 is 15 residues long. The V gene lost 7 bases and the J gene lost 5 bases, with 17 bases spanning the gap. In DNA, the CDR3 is TGTGCCAGCAACCAGGGAAGAGGGGGGACCGGGGAGCTGTTTTTT. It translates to CASNQGRGGTGELFF.

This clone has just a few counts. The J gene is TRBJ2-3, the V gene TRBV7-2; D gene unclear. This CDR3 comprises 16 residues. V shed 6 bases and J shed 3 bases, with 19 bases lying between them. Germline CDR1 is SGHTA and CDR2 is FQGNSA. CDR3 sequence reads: CASSSLRGLPTDTQYF. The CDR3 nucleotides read TGTGCCAGCAGTTCATTGAGAGGCCTCCCGACAGATACGCAGTATTTT.

The CDR3 spells CASSELAGGQETQYF. CDR3 DNA sequence: TGTGCCAGCAGTGAACTAGCGGGGGGTCAAGAGACCCAGTACTTC. V gene TRBV6-1 combines with J gene TRBJ2-5; 11 nucleotides line up with TRBD2. Germline trimming cut 2 bases from V and 2 bases from J; bases unmatched to any gene: 1. Per the germline V gene, CDR1 is MNHNS and CDR2 is SASEGT. This CDR3 is 15 amino acids long.

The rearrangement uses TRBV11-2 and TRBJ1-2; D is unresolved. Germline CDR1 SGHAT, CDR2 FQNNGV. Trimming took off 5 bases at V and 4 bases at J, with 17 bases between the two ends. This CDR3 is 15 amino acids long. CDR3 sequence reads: CASSPGGIPLYGYTF. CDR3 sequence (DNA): TGTGCCAGCAGCCCCGGAGGGATTCCCCTCTATGGCTACACCTTC.

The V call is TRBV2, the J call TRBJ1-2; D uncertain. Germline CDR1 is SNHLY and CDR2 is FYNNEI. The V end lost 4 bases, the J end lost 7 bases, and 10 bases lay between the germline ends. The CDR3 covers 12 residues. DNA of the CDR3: TGTGCCAGCAGTGGGGAAAAGGCTGGCTACACCTTC. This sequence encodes CASSGEKAGYTF.

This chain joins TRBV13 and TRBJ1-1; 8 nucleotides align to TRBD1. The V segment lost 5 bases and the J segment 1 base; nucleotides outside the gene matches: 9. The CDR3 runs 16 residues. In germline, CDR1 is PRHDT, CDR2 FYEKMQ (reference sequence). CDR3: CASSVFSGGGNTEAFF. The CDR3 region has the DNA TGTGCCAGCAGCGTCTTCTCAGGGGGCGGGAACACTGAAGCTTTCTTT.

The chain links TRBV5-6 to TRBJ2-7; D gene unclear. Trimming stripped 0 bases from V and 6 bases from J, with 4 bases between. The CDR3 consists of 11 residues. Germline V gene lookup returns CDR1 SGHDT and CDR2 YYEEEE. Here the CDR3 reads CASSLVGEQYF. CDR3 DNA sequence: TGTGCCAGCAGCTTGGTGGGCGAGCAGTACTTC.

The CDR3 spells CASSLDQLNTEAFF. As DNA, the CDR3 is TGTGCCAGCAGCTTAGACCAGCTGAACACTGAAGCTTTCTTT. The chain uses TRBV11-2 and TRBJ1-1; D remains ambiguous. The V and J ends lost 0 bases and 0 bases respectively, with 5 bases between them. The length of the CDR3 is 14 residues. The germline V gene has CDR1 SGHAT and CDR2 FQNNGV.

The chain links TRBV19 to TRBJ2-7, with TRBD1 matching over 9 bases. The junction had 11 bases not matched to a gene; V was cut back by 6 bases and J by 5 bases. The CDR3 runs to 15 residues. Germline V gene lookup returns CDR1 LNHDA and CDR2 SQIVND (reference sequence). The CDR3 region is CASRMMGGQGNEQYF. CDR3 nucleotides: TGTGCCAGTAGAATGATGGGGGGACAGGGTAACGAGCAGTACTTC.

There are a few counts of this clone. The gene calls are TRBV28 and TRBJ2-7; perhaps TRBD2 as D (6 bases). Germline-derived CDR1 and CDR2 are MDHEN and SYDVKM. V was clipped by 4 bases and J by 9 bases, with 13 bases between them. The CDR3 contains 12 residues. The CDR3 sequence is CASSSGLGAQYF. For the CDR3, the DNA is TGTGCCAGCAGTTCGGGACTCGGAGCGCAGTACTTC.

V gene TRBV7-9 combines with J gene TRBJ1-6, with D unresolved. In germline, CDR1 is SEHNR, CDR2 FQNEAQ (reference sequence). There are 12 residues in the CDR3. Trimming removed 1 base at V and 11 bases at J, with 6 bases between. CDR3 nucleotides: TGTGCCAGCAGCTTAGAGCCGGCACCCCTCCACTTT. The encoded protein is CASSLEPAPLHF.

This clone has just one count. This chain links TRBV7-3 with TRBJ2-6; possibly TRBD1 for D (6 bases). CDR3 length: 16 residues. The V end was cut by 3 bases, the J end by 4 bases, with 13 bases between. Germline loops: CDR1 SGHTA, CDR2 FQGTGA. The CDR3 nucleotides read TGTGCCAGCAGCTTGGACAGCAGGGCCGGGGCCAACGTCCTGACTTTC. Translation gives CASSLDSRAGANVLTF.

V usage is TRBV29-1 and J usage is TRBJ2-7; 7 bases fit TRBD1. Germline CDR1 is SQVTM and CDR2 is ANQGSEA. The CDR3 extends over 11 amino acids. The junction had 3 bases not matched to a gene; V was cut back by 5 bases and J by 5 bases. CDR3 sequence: CSVSRGNEQYF. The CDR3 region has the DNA TGCAGCGTTTCCAGGGGGAACGAGCAGTACTTC.

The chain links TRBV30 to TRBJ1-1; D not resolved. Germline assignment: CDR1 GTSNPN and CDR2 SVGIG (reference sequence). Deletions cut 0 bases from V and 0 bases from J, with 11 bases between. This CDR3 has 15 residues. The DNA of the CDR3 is TGTGCCTGGAGTGTTGCAGGCACCTTGAACACTGAAGCTTTCTTT. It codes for CAWSVAGTLNTEAFF.

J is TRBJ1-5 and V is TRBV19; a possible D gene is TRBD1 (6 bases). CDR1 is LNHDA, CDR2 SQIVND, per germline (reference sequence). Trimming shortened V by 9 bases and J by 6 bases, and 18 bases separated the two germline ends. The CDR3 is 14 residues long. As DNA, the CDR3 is TGTGCCAGCACCAACAGGGTCGGCGGTCAGCCCCAGCATTTT. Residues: CASTNRVGGQPQHF.

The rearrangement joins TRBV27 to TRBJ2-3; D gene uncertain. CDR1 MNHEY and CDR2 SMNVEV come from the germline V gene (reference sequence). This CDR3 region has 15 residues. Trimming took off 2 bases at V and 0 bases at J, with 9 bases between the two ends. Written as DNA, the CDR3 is TGTGCCAGCAGTTTAATAGGGTTTAGCACAGATACGCAGTATTTT. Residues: CASSLIGFSTDTQYF.

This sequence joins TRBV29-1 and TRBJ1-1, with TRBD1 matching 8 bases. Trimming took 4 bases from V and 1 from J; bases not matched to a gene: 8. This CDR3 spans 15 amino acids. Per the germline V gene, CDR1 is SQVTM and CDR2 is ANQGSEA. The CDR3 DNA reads TGCAGCGTTGTCTACAGGGGGATACGGAACACTGAAGCTTTCTTT. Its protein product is CSVVYRGIRNTEAFF. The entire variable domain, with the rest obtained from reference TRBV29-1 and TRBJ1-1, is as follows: SAVISQKPSRDICQRGTSLTIQCQVDSQVTMMFWYRQQPGQSLTLIATANQGSEATYESGFVIDKFPISRPNLTFSTLTVSNMSPEDSSIYLCSVVYRGIRNTEAFFGQGTRLTVV.

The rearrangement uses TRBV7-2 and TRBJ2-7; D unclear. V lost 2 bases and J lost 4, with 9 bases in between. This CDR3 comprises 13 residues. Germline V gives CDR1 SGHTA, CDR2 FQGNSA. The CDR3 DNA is TGTGCCAGCAGCTTAAGTGAACCTTACGAGCAGTACTTC. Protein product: CASSLSEPYEQYF.

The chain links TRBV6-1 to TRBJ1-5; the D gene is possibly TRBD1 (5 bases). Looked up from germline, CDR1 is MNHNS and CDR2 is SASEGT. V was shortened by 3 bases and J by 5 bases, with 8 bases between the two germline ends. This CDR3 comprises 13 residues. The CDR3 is CASSEETDQPQHF. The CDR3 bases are TGTGCCAGCAGTGAGGAGACAGATCAGCCCCAGCATTTT.

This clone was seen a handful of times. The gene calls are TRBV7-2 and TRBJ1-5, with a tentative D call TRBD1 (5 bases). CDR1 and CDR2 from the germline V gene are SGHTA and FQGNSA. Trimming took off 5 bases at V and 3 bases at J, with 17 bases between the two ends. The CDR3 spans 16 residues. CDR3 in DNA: TGTGCCAGCAGCCCAGGCGGGGGAATGCACAATCAGCCCCAGCATTTT. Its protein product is CASSPGGGMHNQPQHF.

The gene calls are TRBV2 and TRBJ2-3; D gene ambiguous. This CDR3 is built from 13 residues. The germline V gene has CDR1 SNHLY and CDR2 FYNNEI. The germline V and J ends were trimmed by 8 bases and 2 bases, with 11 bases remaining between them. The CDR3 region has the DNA TGTGCCAGCTGCTGGCACCCCACAGATACGCAGTATTTT. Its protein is CASCWHPTDTQYF.

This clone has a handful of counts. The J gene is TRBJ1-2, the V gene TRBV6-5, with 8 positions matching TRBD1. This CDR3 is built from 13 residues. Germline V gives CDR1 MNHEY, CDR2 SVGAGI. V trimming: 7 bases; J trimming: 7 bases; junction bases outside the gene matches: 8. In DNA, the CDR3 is TGTGCCAGCACACAGACAGGGGAAGGTGGCTACACCTTC. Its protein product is CASTQTGEGGYTF.

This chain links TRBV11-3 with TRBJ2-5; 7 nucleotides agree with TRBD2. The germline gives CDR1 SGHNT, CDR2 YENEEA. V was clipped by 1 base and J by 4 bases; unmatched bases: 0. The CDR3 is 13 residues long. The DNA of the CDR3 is TGTGCCAGCAGCTTAGCGGGGGGAGAGACCCAGTACTTC. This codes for CASSLAGGETQYF.

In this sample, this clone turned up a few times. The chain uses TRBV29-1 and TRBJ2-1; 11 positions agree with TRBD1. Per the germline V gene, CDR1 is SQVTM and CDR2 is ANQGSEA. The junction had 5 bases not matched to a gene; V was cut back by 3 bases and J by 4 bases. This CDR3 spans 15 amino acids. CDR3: CSVDGQGAGYNEQFF. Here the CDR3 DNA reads TGCAGCGTTGACGGACAGGGGGCTGGGTACAATGAGCAGTTCTTC.

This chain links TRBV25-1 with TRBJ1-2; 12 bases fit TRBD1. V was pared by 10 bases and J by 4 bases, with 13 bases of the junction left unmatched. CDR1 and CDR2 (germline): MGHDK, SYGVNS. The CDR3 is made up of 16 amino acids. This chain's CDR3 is CAKNPGQGANGYGYTF. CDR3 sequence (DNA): TGTGCCAAGAACCCGGGACAGGGGGCTAATGGCTATGGCTACACCTTC.

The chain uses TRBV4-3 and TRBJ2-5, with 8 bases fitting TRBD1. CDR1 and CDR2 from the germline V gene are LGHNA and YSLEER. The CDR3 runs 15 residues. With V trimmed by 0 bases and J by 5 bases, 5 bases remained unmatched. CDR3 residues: CASSQDRTGQETQYF. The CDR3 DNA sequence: TGCGCCAGCAGCCAAGATAGGACAGGGCAGGAGACCCAGTACTTC.